This is a list of T cell receptor beta chains from one sample in a study of CD8 T cells in ankylosing spondylitis. TCRdb analysed the 5' RACE reads with MiXCR anew, one entry per CDR3 protein. The sample contains about 310,000 distinct CDR3 sequences, roughly 20% of which appear only once. Sequencing was carried out using blood, either unsorted or a sorted T cell fraction (not recorded which). The receptor set was obtained from a female donor with ankylosing spondylitis or in good health (not recorded which). CDR3s include the opening cysteine and the closing phenylalanine or tryptophan.

TRBV19	TRBJ2-6	CASSSYLAGGANVLTF
TRBV15	TRBJ2-7	CATSRDRLTQAEQYF
TRBV7-2	TRBJ2-3	CASGQAAGTQYF
TRBV12-3/TRBV12-4	TRBJ1-1	CASISTGLNTEAFF
TRBV29-1	TRBJ2-3	CSSRLADTQYF
TRBV25-1	TRBJ2-2	CASSEYSGNTGELFF
TRBV24-1	TRBJ2-1	CATSDFSSGSYNEQFF
TRBV7-2	TRBJ1-2	CASSLDRAYGYTF
TRBV7-2	TRBJ1-2	CASSPRRHTTKYGYTF
TRBV7-2	TRBJ1-2	CASSRTGGAYYGYTF
TRBV28	TRBJ2-5	CASSLKGKTQYF
TRBV7-8	TRBJ1-2	CASTSTLTNYGYTF
TRBV20-1	TRBJ2-3	CSAARDRASTDTQYF
TRBV11-2	TRBJ1-2	CASSLGQGLDGYTF
TRBV20-1	TRBJ1-3	CSAPRLGAGNTIYF
TRBV11-2	TRBJ2-1	CASSSTLSNEQFF
TRBV3-1	TRBJ2-1	CASSQWSGYNEQFF
TRBV20-1	TRBJ2-1	CSARDSGRSDSYNEQFF
TRBV6-2/TRBV6-3	TRBJ2-3	CASSFRGGGYTDTQYF
TRBV20-1	TRBJ1-1	CSALLDTGRTEAFF
TRBV12-3/TRBV12-4	TRBJ2-2	CASSWGQAGELFFF
TRBV27	TRBJ1-5	CASRRDGSWQPQHF
TRBV6-1	TRBJ2-1	CASRTPGYRDEQFF
TRBV4-3	TRBJ2-7	CASSQVGGYEQYF
TRBV6-5	TRBJ2-7	CASSYRTGDYEQYF
TRBV5-4	TRBJ2-1	CASSPSGGNEQFF
TRBV7-3	TRBJ1-2	CASSLNRGRVDGYTF
TRBV20-1	TRBJ2-7	CSARGRVGEQYF
TRBV12-3/TRBV12-4	TRBJ2-3	CAICHSGGGSGRSTDTQYF
TRBV12-3/TRBV12-4	TRBJ1-6	CASSFESNSPLHF
TRBV10-3	TRBJ2-5	CAISEYRDRQTQYF
TRBV20-1	TRBJ2-2	CSVAGGVGTGELFF
TRBV20-1	TRBJ2-3	CSARDYKGTGDTQYF
TRBV7-2	TRBJ2-7	CASSSGLVPYEQYF
TRBV10-3	TRBJ2-1	CAISGAHAGSDNEQFF
TRBV20-1	TRBJ2-3	CSASNSQADTQYF
TRBV11-3	TRBJ2-4	CASSLALGGGQYF
TRBV4-1	TRBJ1-2	CASSFALQGLGYTF
TRBV20-1	TRBJ2-3	CSARPLKATATDTQYF
TRBV5-5	TRBJ2-4	CASSWRGNADIQYF
TRBV6-2/TRBV6-3	TRBJ2-7	CASSWAAYEQYF
TRBV18	TRBJ2-6	CASSPEISGANVLTF
TRBV29-1	TRBJ1-2	CSVDKGVYGYTF
TRBV29-1	TRBJ2-5	CSVFVGGETQYF
TRBV4-3	TRBJ2-1	CASSFGRDREQFF
TRBV12-3/TRBV12-4	TRBJ1-5	CASSFLSQNNQPQHF